The 28 T cell receptor beta chains listed next were all sequenced from one sample in a study of CD8+ T cells in alopecia areata. Extracted RNA was reverse transcribed into cDNA, the sequencing template. The protocol was immunoSEQ multiplex PCR, while the TCRdb copy is restricted to in-frame clones and leaves out a portion. The table lists 200,000 to 300,000 clones, with no singletons. CD4, CD8alpha, NKG2D, NKG2ACE and other markers were used to sort pooled cutaneous lymph node cells. Material for sequencing was CD4+ T cells sorted from a lymph node. The receptors derive from a C3H/HeJ mouse with alopecia areata. Strain haplotype at MHC: H2-k.

With regard to this clone: The gene symbols are mouse symbols. The CDR3 DNA, read in part, is TGCACCTGCAGTGAGGACTGGGGGAAAGAC. This gives the protein CTCSEDWGKD. The entire CDR3 is CTCSEDWGKDTQYF. The genes are TRBV1 and TRBJ2-5; 10 nucleotides line up with TRBD2. Coverage ceases 4 residues before the CDR3 finishes, and the germline J gene fills in the end. The germline V gene has CDR1 NSQYPW and CDR2 LRSPGD (reference sequence). CDR3 size: 14 residues.

This clone was seen a handful of times. Gene names denote mouse genes. With the read ending 4 residues before the CDR3 end, the germline J gene is used to fill in that end. The chain joins TRBV19 to TRBJ2-7; 7 nucleotides match TRBD1. The CDR3 consists of 15 residues. The V segment lost 5 bases and the J segment 2 bases; nucleotides outside the gene matches: 10. Germline values: CDR1 FNHDT, CDR2 SITEND (reference sequence). The CDR3 is CASSPVPGQTYEQYF. Incomplete CDR3 DNA: TGTGCCAGCAGCCCCGTACCGGGACAGACCTAT.

As concerns this clone: The germline and genes are mouse ones. The missing CDR3 end, 4 residues past where the read stops, is filled in from the germline J gene. This chain links TRBV13-3 with TRBJ1-1; 9 bases align to TRBD1. Germline V gene sequence: CDR1 NNHDY, CDR2 SYVADS. V shed 1 base and J 3 bases; nucleotides not matched to a gene: 4. CDR3 length equals 15 residues. The CDR3 region is CASSDQQGADTEVFF. The covered CDR3 bases are TGTGCCAGCAGTGATCAACAGGGGGCGGACACA.

A remark on this clone: Mouse gene names and germline throughout. The CDR3 extends 4 residues past the end of the read, so its final part is completed from the germline J gene. The same CDR3 also results from other DNA sequences found in this sample. V usage is TRBV13-1 and J usage is TRBJ2-2; 8 positions match TRBD2. The CDR3 spans 16 residues. CDR1 is NSHNY and CDR2 is SYGAGN in the germline V gene. J was trimmed by 0 bases and V by 2 bases; bases with no gene match: 3. CDR3 DNA, as far as it was read: TGTGCCAGCAGTGAACGGACTGGGTCAAACACCGGG. It is translated as CASSERTGSNTG. The CDR3, in full, reads CASSERTGSNTGQLYF.

Ten or more counts support this clone. Gene names refer to mouse genes. The read falls 4 residues short of the CDR3 end, and the missing part is taken from the germline J gene. This CDR3 is also generated by other DNA sequences in the sample. V gene TRBV1 combines with J gene TRBJ2-2, with D possibly TRBD1 on 6 matching bases. Trimming cost V 4 bases and J 1 base, with 7 bases left between them. Germline V lookup: CDR1 NSQYPW, CDR2 LRSPGD (reference sequence). The CDR3 extends over 14 amino acids. The CDR3: CTCSGGQNTGQLYF. Incomplete CDR3 DNA: TGCACCTGCAGTGGGGGACAAAACACCGGG.

About this clone: The listed genes are named as in mouse. The read gets to within 4 residues of the CDR3 end, and the germline J gene fills in the rest. The J gene is TRBJ2-1, the V gene TRBV13-2; 11 nucleotides match TRBD1. The CDR3 has 14 residues. Germline CDR1 NNHNN, CDR2 SYGAGS (reference sequence). The CDR3 bases that were read are TGTGCCAGCGGTGATGAGGACAGGGGGCCT. Translation: CASGDEDRGP. The complete CDR3 reads CASGDEDRGPEQFF.

A remark on this clone: Gene names denote mouse genes. With the read ending 4 residues before the CDR3 end, the germline J gene is used to fill in that end. This chain joins TRBV13-1 and TRBJ2-5; maybe TRBD1 (5 bases). Germline V lookup: CDR1 NSHNY, CDR2 SYGAGN. The CDR3 extends over 13 amino acids. CDR3 sequence: CASSQGSRDTQYF. The covered CDR3 bases are TGTGCCAGCAGTCAGGGCTCGAGAGAC.

As concerns this clone: Gene and germline names: mouse. The read terminates 4 residues ahead of where the CDR3 ends, so the germline J gene completes it. The V gene is TRBV13-1, the J gene TRBJ2-3, with TRBD2 matching 14 bases. The CDR3 spans 18 residues. The V gene's germline CDR1 is NSHNY and CDR2 SYGAGN. V was clipped by 2 bases and J by 1 base; unmatched bases: 6. Here the CDR3 reads CASSEMGLGGRGAETLYF. The CDR3 bases that were read are TGTGCCAGCAGTGAAATGGGACTGGGGGGGCGAGGTGCAGAA.

Details on this clone: The gene symbols are mouse symbols. The sequence runs out 4 residues before the end of the CDR3; the remainder is reconstructed from the germline J gene. Other nucleotide sequences from this sample produce the same CDR3. The V gene is TRBV5, the J gene TRBJ2-5; 8 nucleotides line up with TRBD2. Germline trimming cut 5 bases from V and 0 bases from J; bases unmatched to any gene: 4. Looked up from germline, CDR1 is LGHNA and CDR2 is YNLKQL (reference sequence). The CDR3 sequence is 15 residues long. CDR3 sequence reads: CASSRLGSNQDTQYF. CDR3 bases read: TGTGCCAGCAGCAGACTGGGGTCTAACCAAGAC.

Remarks on this clone: Any gene name here is a mouse gene name. The CDR3 end is not reached by the read, which stops 4 residues before it; the germline J gene fills it in. The chain has TRBV1 and TRBJ1-1, with 8 bases that match TRBD1. CDR1 and CDR2 from the germline V gene are NSQYPW and LRSPGD (reference sequence). The trim removed 6 bases at V and 4 bases at J, leaving 1 base unmatched. The CDR3 is 12 residues long. CDR3 DNA (partial): TGCACCTGCAGAGGACAGGGCACA. It yields the protein CTCRGQGT. The complete CDR3 reads CTCRGQGTEVFF.

This clone showed up many times. Each gene name is a mouse one. The read ends 4 residues early relative to the CDR3; the germline J gene fills the gap. The sample has other DNA sequences that encode this CDR3 too. This chain links TRBV1 with TRBJ1-2; D not certain. This CDR3 is built from 13 residues. CDR1 and CDR2 (germline): NSQYPW, LRSPGD (reference sequence). V was shortened by 2 bases and J by 0 bases, with 4 bases between the two germline ends. The CDR3 protein is CTCSATANSDYTF. The part of the CDR3 DNA that was read is TGCACCTGCAGTGCAACAGCAAACTCC.

This clone was seen a handful of times. Gene names are mouse gene names. The missing CDR3 end, 4 residues past where the read stops, is filled in from the germline J gene. This sample includes further DNA sequences coding for the same CDR3. The chain has TRBV19 and TRBJ2-2, with D maybe TRBD1 (6 bases). CDR1 and CDR2 from the germline V gene are FNHDT and SITEND (reference sequence). The CDR3 loop spans 14 amino acids. V lost 4 bases and J 4 bases, leaving 11 bases between the germline ends. The CDR3: CASSPRGGTGQLYF. The part of the CDR3 DNA that was read is TGTGCCAGCAGTCCGAGAGGGGGCACCGGG. Supplemented by reference TRBV19 and TRBJ2-2, the full variable domain reads GGIITQTPKFLIGQEGQKLTLKCQQNFNHDTMYWYRQDSGKGLRLIYYSITENDLQKGDLSEGYDASREKKSSFSLTVTSAQKNEMAVFLCASSPRGGTGQLYFGEGSKLTVL.

Comment on this clone: Gene names refer to mouse genes. The CDR3 goes on 4 residues after the read ends, and that part is filled in from the germline J gene. The chain carries TRBV5 and TRBJ2-1, with 9 bases identical to TRBD2. The CDR3 runs 16 residues. The V segment lost 0 bases and the J segment 3 bases; nucleotides outside the gene matches: 3. Per the germline V gene, CDR1 is LGHNA and CDR2 is YNLKQL (reference sequence). The DNA read from the CDR3 is TGTGCCAGCAGCCAAGATCTGGGGGGGGTCTATGCT. Its translation is CASSQDLGGVYA. The whole CDR3 region reads CASSQDLGGVYAEQFF.

With respect to this clone: The gene symbols are mouse symbols. The read is 4 residues too short to cover the CDR3 end, so that end is filled in from the germline J gene. This same CDR3 is encoded by further DNA sequences in the sample. This sequence joins TRBV1 and TRBJ2-1; D may be TRBD1 (6 bases). CDR3 length equals 15 residues. From germline, CDR1 is NSQYPW and CDR2 LRSPGD (reference sequence). The germline V and J ends were trimmed by 1 base and 0 bases, with 7 bases remaining between them. The sequenced part of the CDR3 DNA is TGCACCTGCAGTGCAGTAGGGGGTAACTATGCT. Its translation is CTCSAVGGNYA. The whole CDR3 reads CTCSAVGGNYAEQFF. Based on the CDR3 plus reference TRBV1 and TRBJ2-1, the full variable domain is VTLLEQNPRWRLVPRGQAVNLRCILKNSQYPWMSWYQQDLQKQLQWLFTLRSPGDKEVKSLPGADYLATRVTDTELRLQVANMSQGRTLYCTCSAVGGNYAEQFFGPGTRLTVL.

For this clone: Gene names are mouse gene names. The CDR3 end falls 4 residues outside the read, so it is completed with the germline J gene. The V call is TRBV13-2, the J call TRBJ1-1; perhaps TRBD1 as D (6 bases). Germline V lookup: CDR1 NNHNN, CDR2 SYGAGS (reference sequence). The CDR3 consists of 15 residues. This chain's CDR3 is CASGDVGLGGQEVFF. Partial CDR3 DNA: TGTGCCAGCGGTGATGTGGGACTGGGGGGGCAA.

This clone was seen a handful of times. Mouse germline and gene names are used. The read falls 4 residues short of the CDR3 end, and the missing part is taken from the germline J gene. The chain recombines TRBV13-2 with TRBJ1-2; 10 positions agree with TRBD1. This CDR3 comprises 17 residues. Germline lookup yields CDR1 NNHNN and CDR2 SYGAGS (reference sequence). The CDR3 spells CASGAVPGQGSGSDYTF. The part of the CDR3 DNA that was read is TGTGCCAGCGGTGCCGTCCCGGGACAGGGGTCGGGGTCC.

Notes on this clone: The genes and germline here are from mouse. The read is 4 residues too short to cover the CDR3 end, so that end is filled in from the germline J gene. The chain joins TRBV13-3 to TRBJ2-1; 9 bases map to TRBD2. CDR1 and CDR2 (germline): NNHDY, SYVADS. V shed 4 bases and J 3 bases; nucleotides not matched to a gene: 5. CDR3 length: 15 amino acids. The chain's CDR3 is CASSPETGGYAEQFF. Partial CDR3 DNA: TGTGCCAGCAGTCCCGAGACTGGGGGCTATGCT.

This clone was observed a handful of times. Genes and germline are mouse. The CDR3 is cut off 4 residues early in the read; its end comes from the germline J gene. This sequence joins TRBV19 and TRBJ2-7, with 8 bases that match TRBD2. The CDR3 totals 15 residues. Germline values: CDR1 FNHDT, CDR2 SITEND (reference sequence). The J segment lost 0 bases and the V segment lost 0 bases, leaving 2 bases of the junction unmatched. The CDR3 protein is CASSIGDWSSYEQYF. Partial CDR3 DNA: TGTGCCAGCAGTATAGGGGACTGGAGCTCCTAT.

This clone was seen only a few times. Mouse gene names and germline throughout. The read ends 4 residues shy of where the CDR3 ends; the end is completed using the germline J gene. The chain couples TRBV1 to TRBJ1-1; 7 bases align to TRBD1. V was pared by 8 bases and J by 3 bases, with 6 bases of the junction left unmatched. CDR1 and CDR2 from the germline V gene are NSQYPW and LRSPGD (reference sequence). The CDR3 totals 13 residues. CDR3 residues: CTCGLGQHTEVFF. The sequenced CDR3 bases are TGCACCTGCGGCCTGGGACAGCACACA. The variable domain in full, completed from reference TRBV1 and TRBJ1-1, reads VTLLEQNPRWRLVPRGQAVNLRCILKNSQYPWMSWYQQDLQKQLQWLFTLRSPGDKEVKSLPGADYLATRVTDTELRLQVANMSQGRTLYCTCGLGQHTEVFFGKGTRLTVV.

There are a few counts of this clone. Mouse germline and gene names are used. The CDR3 end lies 4 residues beyond the end of the read and is filled in from the germline J gene. V usage is TRBV13-1 and J usage is TRBJ2-7; TRBD1 matches 9 bases. Germline trimming cut 1 base from V and 3 bases from J; bases unmatched to any gene: 2. Germline CDR1 and CDR2: NSHNY and SYGAGN. The CDR3 has 14 residues. The CDR3 is CASSDRQGGYEQYF. The sequenced CDR3 bases are TGTGCCAGCAGTGATCGACAGGGGGGCTAT.

As for this clone: Mouse names are used for the genes. The read halts 4 residues ahead of the CDR3 end, with the missing end drawn from the germline J gene. The chain joins TRBV4 to TRBJ2-4, with 7 bases identical to TRBD1. The CDR3 runs to 12 residues. The germline CDR1 and CDR2 sequences are LGHDT and YNNKQL (reference sequence). CDR3 in amino acids: CASSRDRNTLYF. The covered CDR3 bases are TGTGCCAGCAGCCGGGACAGAAAC.

This clone was observed at least ten times. Gene names follow the mouse nomenclature. The CDR3 end falls 4 residues outside the read, so it is completed with the germline J gene. V is TRBV13-3 and J is TRBJ1-2; the D is unclear. The CDR3 extends over 15 amino acids. Germline V lookup: CDR1 NNHDY, CDR2 SYVADS. V was shortened by 2 bases and J by 0 bases, with 11 bases between the two germline ends. The sequenced CDR3 bases are TGTGCCAGCAGTGAATATGGGGTCTCAAACTCC. Translated, it gives CASSEYGVSNS. The whole CDR3 is CASSEYGVSNSDYTF.

Concerning this clone: Gene names are the mouse ones. Read sequence stops 4 residues before the CDR3 end, and the germline J gene provides the missing end. The genes are TRBV1 and TRBJ2-4; D is possibly TRBD2 (6 bases). Trimming pared 1 base from V and 2 bases from J, leaving 13 bases between. The CDR3 is made up of 16 amino acids. Germline loops: CDR1 NSQYPW, CDR2 LRSPGD (reference sequence). Partial CDR3 DNA: TGCACCTGCAGTGCAGTCTCGACTGGTGCTCAAAAC. Protein: CTCSAVSTGAQN. The entire CDR3 protein reads CTCSAVSTGAQNTLYF.

This clone was observed a handful of times. A junction end diverges from the germline sequence, so it may reflect a read error. Genes and germline come from the mouse. CDR3 amino acids: CTCSSDWQGSGPDYTF. Incomplete CDR3 DNA: TGCACCTGCAGTTCAGATTGGCAGGGCTCTGGCCCC. The V and J genes are TRBV1 and TRBJ1-2; D is perhaps TRBD1 (5 bases). The read comes to an end 4 residues before the CDR3 does, leaving the germline J gene to fill in the end. Germline lookup yields CDR1 NSQYPW and CDR2 LRSPGD (reference sequence). The CDR3 has 16 residues.

This clone turned up a few times. Genes here carry mouse names. The read halts 4 residues ahead of the CDR3 end, with the missing end drawn from the germline J gene. The chain employs TRBV19 and TRBJ2-2; perhaps TRBD2 as D (5 bases). This CDR3 comprises 15 residues. Germline V gives CDR1 FNHDT, CDR2 SITEND (reference sequence). The V gene lost 5 bases and the J gene lost 0 bases, with 11 bases spanning the gap. The CDR3 protein is CASRMDFPNTGQLYF. The sequenced part of the CDR3 DNA is TGTGCCAGCAGGATGGACTTTCCAAACACCGGG. Combining the CDR3 with reference TRBV19 and TRBJ2-2 gives the whole variable domain GGIITQTPKFLIGQEGQKLTLKCQQNFNHDTMYWYRQDSGKGLRLIYYSITENDLQKGDLSEGYDASREKKSSFSLTVTSAQKNEMAVFLCASRMDFPNTGQLYFGEGSKLTVL.

The sample holds a few counts of this clone. The genes are named according to mouse. The read halts 4 residues ahead of the CDR3 end, with the missing end drawn from the germline J gene. The genes are TRBV5 and TRBJ2-3; D may be TRBD2 (5 bases). The CDR3 has 15 residues. From germline, CDR1 is LGHNA and CDR2 YNLKQL (reference sequence). With 1 base removed from V and 0 bases from J, the gap between germline ends came to 8 bases. The CDR3 loop is CASSQVGLSAETLYF. The sequenced part of the CDR3 DNA is TGTGCCAGCAGCCAAGTAGGACTTAGTGCAGAA.

Comments on this clone: The genes and germline here are from mouse. The part of the CDR3 DNA that was read is TGTGCCAGCAGTATACCGGGACAGGGGTCCGAT. This codes for CASSIPGQGSD. The whole CDR3 sequence is CASSIPGQGSDEQYF. The rearrangement uses TRBV19 and TRBJ2-7, with TRBD1 identical over 10 bases. The read terminates 4 residues before the CDR3 end, so the remaining end is supplied by the germline J gene. Germline loops: CDR1 FNHDT, CDR2 SITEND (reference sequence). There are 15 residues in the CDR3.

On this clone: Mouse gene names and germline throughout. The sequence runs out 4 residues before the end of the CDR3; the remainder is reconstructed from the germline J gene. V gene TRBV13-3 combines with J gene TRBJ2-7; 11 bases agree with TRBD2. V shed 6 bases and J 3 bases; nucleotides not matched to a gene: 2. CDR3 length: 13 residues. Per germline, CDR1 NNHDY and CDR2 SYVADS. CDR3 amino acids: CASKDWGDYEQYF. The CDR3 DNA, read in part, is TGTGCCAGCAAGGACTGGGGGGACTAT.